The 21 T cell receptor beta chains below all came from one sample that was sequenced in a study of a mutant IDH1 vaccine in newly diagnosed glioma. Profiled with immunoSEQ multiplex PCR; TCRdb holds only in-frame clones, not every one. The table shows around 70,000 clones, with about four fifths occurring only once. Their antigens remain unidentified. The time point here: week 35, safety follow-up. The investigators gave 300 ug of mutant IDH1 20-mer peptide in each vaccine dose, together with topical imiquimod. The sample here was PBMCs, taken from a glioma patient whose treatment included an IDH1 peptide vaccine. The receptor source for this set is a man aged 18 to 30 with glioma.

The rearrangement joins TRBV6-5 to TRBJ2-2, with 8 bases matching TRBD1. With V trimmed by 5 bases and J by 1 base, 3 bases remained unmatched. Germline-derived CDR1 and CDR2 are MNHEY and SVGAGI. The CDR3 is 15 residues long. Here the CDR3 DNA reads TGTGCCAGCAGTCCGACAGGGGTGAACACCGGGGAGCTGTTTTTT. This encodes CASSPTGVNTGELFF.

This sequence joins TRBV9 and TRBJ2-3; 7 bases agree with TRBD2. The CDR3 extends over 15 amino acids. The germline V gene has CDR1 SGDLS and CDR2 YYNGEE. J was trimmed by 6 bases and V by 3 bases; bases with no gene match: 10. In DNA, the CDR3 is TGTGCCAGCAGCGCAAAAAAGACTAGCTCGGATACGCAGTATTTT. It is translated as CASSAKKTSSDTQYF.

The chain recombines TRBV28 with TRBJ1-2; 7 nucleotides agree with TRBD1. Germline CDR1 is MDHEN and CDR2 is SYDVKM. CDR3 length equals 14 residues. The J segment lost 1 base and the V segment lost 7 bases, leaving 6 bases of the junction unmatched. CDR3 loop: CASISWDSNYGYTF. The CDR3 DNA is TGTGCCAGCATCTCGTGGGACAGTAACTATGGCTACACCTTC.

The CDR3 sequence is CASSVDSYGYTF. CDR3 sequence (DNA): TGTGCCAGCAGCGTGGACTCATATGGCTACACCTTC. The chain recombines TRBV9 with TRBJ1-2, with D uncertain. The CDR3 extends over 12 amino acids. Trimming pared 2 bases from V and 5 bases from J, leaving 7 bases between. CDR1 and CDR2 (germline): SGDLS, YYNGEE.

The V gene is TRBV4-3, the J gene TRBJ1-2; D unresolved. V lost 0 bases, J lost 2 bases, and 7 bases lay in between. The germline CDR1 and CDR2 sequences are LGHNA and YSLEER. The CDR3 has 14 amino acids. The CDR3 region has the DNA TGCGCCAGCAGCCAAGATTGGCAGAACTATGGCTACACCTTC. It yields the protein CASSQDWQNYGYTF.

By its share, this clone is large. The sample carries other DNA sequences with the same CDR3. V gene TRBV7-8 combines with J gene TRBJ2-7, with 7 bases aligning to TRBD1. The CDR3 runs to 15 residues. Germline V gene data show CDR1 as SGHVS and CDR2 as FQNEAQ. The trim removed 2 bases at V and 1 base at J, leaving 5 bases unmatched. CDR3 nucleotides: TGTGCCAGCAGCTTATGGTCAGGGGGTTCCTACGAGCAGTACTTC. This codes for CASSLWSGGSYEQYF. The variable domain in full, with the rest retrieved from reference TRBV7-8 and TRBJ2-7, is GAGVSQSPRYKVAKRGQDVALRCDPISGHVSLFWYQQALGQGPEFLTYFQNEAQLDKSGLPSDRFFAERPEGSVSTLKIQRTQQEDSAVYLCASSLWSGGSYEQYFGPGTRLTVT.

The V and J genes are TRBV6-6 and TRBJ2-5, with D maybe TRBD1 (7 bases). V lost 7 bases and J 4 bases, leaving 22 bases between the germline ends. Germline loops: CDR1 MNHNY, CDR2 SVGAGI (reference sequence). This CDR3 contains 16 residues. CDR3 region: CASTGLPQGRGETQYF. In nucleotides, the CDR3 is TGTGCCAGCACCGGGCTTCCACAGGGGCGGGGAGAGACCCAGTACTTC.

The chain uses TRBV19 and TRBJ1-1, with 10 bases aligning to TRBD1. CDR1 is LNHDA, CDR2 SQIVND, per germline (reference sequence). The CDR3 is 13 residues long. J gave up 3 bases and V 7 bases, and 2 bases lay outside the gene matches. This CDR3 is CASTTGGYTEAFF. CDR3 sequence (DNA): TGTGCCAGTACGACAGGGGGCTACACTGAAGCTTTCTTT.

The rearrangement joins TRBV2 to TRBJ2-4, with a tentative D call TRBD1 (6 bases). The CDR3 has 16 residues. In germline, CDR1 is SNHLY, CDR2 FYNNEI. V dropped 8 bases and J dropped 0 bases, with 17 bases sitting between them. The CDR3 sequence is CASGSDRPIAKNIQYF. The CDR3 DNA reads TGTGCCAGCGGATCGGACAGACCTATAGCCAAAAACATTCAGTACTTC. The whole variable domain, filled in from reference TRBV2 and TRBJ2-4, reads EPEVTQTPSHQVTQMGQEVILRCVPISNHLYFYWYRQILGQKVEFLVSFYNNEISEKSEIFDDQFSVERPDGSNFTLKIRSTKLEDSAMYFCASGSDRPIAKNIQYFGAGTRLSVL.

The genes are TRBV19 and TRBJ1-5; the D is unclear. Trimming stripped 4 bases from V and 9 bases from J, with 19 bases between. The V gene's germline CDR1 is LNHDA and CDR2 SQIVND (reference sequence). This CDR3 region has 15 residues. CDR3 residues: CASSTLDTKSMPQHF. The CDR3 DNA is TGTGCCAGTAGTACACTAGACACTAAATCAATGCCCCAGCATTTT.

This clone has a handful of counts. The V and J genes are TRBV4-1 and TRBJ1-4, with 9 bases matching TRBD1. The J segment lost 7 bases and the V segment lost 3 bases, leaving 15 bases of the junction unmatched. The CDR3 consists of 18 residues. Germline V gene data show CDR1 as MGHRA and CDR2 as YSYEKL. The CDR3: CASSHRPGQGRGGEKLFF. The DNA for the CDR3 is TGCGCCAGCAGCCATCGACCGGGACAGGGACGCGGTGGTGAAAAACTGTTTTTT.

The genes are TRBV27 and TRBJ2-2; D is unresolved. V lost 3 bases and J lost 6, with 8 bases in between. The CDR3 sequence is 13 residues long. Germline values: CDR1 MNHEY, CDR2 SMNVEV (reference sequence). The CDR3, as DNA: TGTGCCAGCAGTTTTATGGTGGCCGGGGAGCTGTTTTTT. It is translated as CASSFMVAGELFF.

The J gene is TRBJ2-4, the V gene TRBV5-6; D may match TRBD1 or TRBD2 (5 bases each). Germline loops: CDR1 SGHDT, CDR2 YYEEEE. The CDR3 has 17 residues. With 4 bases removed from V and 0 bases from J, the gap between germline ends came to 17 bases. CDR3 bases: TGTGCCAGCAGCACCTCTGAGGGGCTGGGAGCCAAAAACATTCAGTACTTC. Encoded protein: CASSTSEGLGAKNIQYF.

The rearrangement uses TRBV28 and TRBJ2-7, with D possibly called TRBD1 or TRBD2 (5 bases each). The CDR3 is 13 residues long. Germline V gene sequence: CDR1 MDHEN, CDR2 SYDVKM. Trimming took off 5 bases at V and 2 bases at J, with 10 bases between the two ends. CDR3 sequence (DNA): TGTGCCAGCAGTCTCCAGGGACCCTACGAGCAGTACTTC. It encodes CASSLQGPYEQYF.

This chain links TRBV5-1 with TRBJ2-6, with 9 bases aligning to TRBD1. V was clipped by 5 bases and J by 0 bases; unmatched bases: 9. The CDR3 runs 18 residues. The V gene's germline CDR1 is SGHRS and CDR2 YFSETQ. The chain's CDR3 is CASRAPGQGYSGANVLTF. DNA for the CDR3: TGCGCCAGCAGGGCGCCGGGACAGGGTTACTCTGGGGCCAACGTCCTGACTTTC.

This clone occurred a few times. The chain uses TRBV5-6 and TRBJ1-2; D gene ambiguous. V was trimmed by 5 bases and J by 8 bases, leaving 25 bases between them. The CDR3 length is 16 residues. Germline CDR1 is SGHDT and CDR2 is YYEEEE. CDR3 bases: TGTGCCAGCAGTGTCGTAGACGGGTTGGGCCTTGGGGGCTACACCTTC. It codes for CASSVVDGLGLGGYTF.

This clone was counted a single time. The rearrangement joins TRBV4-3 to TRBJ2-1, with D possibly being TRBD2 (5 bases). V lost 1 base, J lost 11 bases, and 9 bases lay in between. Germline-derived CDR1 and CDR2 are LGHNA and YSLEER. The CDR3 contains 12 residues. CDR3 sequence (DNA): TGCGCCAGCAGCCAAGTGGAGACTAAGCAGTTCTTC. The encoded protein is CASSQVETKQFF.

V gene TRBV19 combines with J gene TRBJ1-2; maybe TRBD1 (5 bases). The CDR3 contains 18 residues. Germline CDR1 and CDR2: LNHDA and SQIVND (reference sequence). V lost 3 bases to trimming and J lost 2 bases, with 22 bases between them. This CDR3 reads CASSITPFLAAGNYGYTF. The CDR3 nucleotides read TGTGCCAGTAGTATCACCCCCTTCCTCGCGGCAGGGAACTATGGCTACACCTTC.

This chain joins TRBV6-5 and TRBJ2-5, with 7 positions matching TRBD2. The CDR3 spans 15 residues. Trimming at V came to 0 bases and at J to 4 bases, leaving 5 bases not matched to a gene. CDR1 is MNHEY and CDR2 is SVGAGI in the germline V gene. CDR3 amino acids: CASSYSGGRAETQYF. The CDR3 DNA follows: TGTGCCAGCAGTTACTCTGGGGGGAGGGCAGAGACCCAGTACTTC.

V and J are TRBV11-2 and TRBJ1-5, with TRBD1 matching over 7 bases. Germline CDR1 is SGHAT and CDR2 is FQNNGV. This CDR3 has 15 residues. The V and J ends lost 5 bases and 4 bases, in that order; junction bases with no gene match: 8. The CDR3 DNA sequence: TGTGCCAGCAGCCTAAGACAGGGAGAGAATCAGCCCCAGCATTTT. As protein: CASSLRQGENQPQHF.

The V call is TRBV2, the J call TRBJ1-1; D may be TRBD1 (6 bases). V shed 3 bases and J shed 2 bases, with 19 bases lying between them. Germline V gene data show CDR1 as SNHLY and CDR2 as FYNNEI. The CDR3 consists of 17 residues. In nucleotides, the CDR3 is TGTGCCAGCAGTGATCAGGGGCTAATCCAAGTTAACACTGAAGCTTTCTTT. Its protein is CASSDQGLIQVNTEAFF.